This passage covers 31 T cell receptor beta chains from one sample sequenced in a study of T-cell memory formation after mild COVID-19. TCRdb processed the 5' RACE reads anew with MiXCR; each CDR3 protein has one entry. The sample yields roughly 110,000 distinct CDR3 sequences, roughly 12% seen once. Sequencing used PBMCs or a T cell subset sorted from them (not recorded which). The receptors were sampled from an adult woman who had mild COVID-19 (a few samples of this study predate the infection). Cell type and time point are not known.

This clonotype has only a few counts. The chain carries TRBV20-1 and TRBJ2-7; possible D gene TRBD2, 7 bases. This CDR3 is built from 16 residues. Germline CDR1 reads DFQATT; CDR2 reads SNEGSKA (reference sequence). Trimming removed 6 bases from V and 3 bases from J, with 24 bases in between. The chain's CDR3 is CSADVIARGGVYEQYF. The CDR3 DNA follows: TGCAGTGCGGATGTAATAGCCCGAGGGGGGGTCTACGAGCAGTACTTC.

In its sample, this clonotype was seen many times. The chain joins TRBV9 to TRBJ2-2; D not certain. CDR3 length: 13 amino acids. Germline V lookup: CDR1 SGDLS, CDR2 YYNGEE. Trimming left V 2 bases short and J 5 bases short, with 7 bases between. The CDR3: CASSVTGTGELFF. The CDR3 DNA reads as TGTGCCAGCAGCGTGACTGGAACCGGGGAGCTGTTTTTT.

This clonotype turned up a few times. The chain carries TRBV10-3 and TRBJ1-2; D might be TRBD1 (5 bases). Trimming removed 0 bases at V and 7 bases at J, with 15 bases between. Germline CDR1 ENHRY, CDR2 SYGVKD. This CDR3 is built from 15 residues. The CDR3 coding sequence is TGTGCCATCAGTGAGTCTGACGGGGACGTGGGTGGCTACACCTTC. Its protein is CAISESDGDVGGYTF.

CDR3 sequence (DNA): TGTGCCAGCAGCTGGGATTGGGGCACAAACACCATATATTTT. It encodes CASSWDWGTNTIYF. J is TRBJ1-3 and V is TRBV7-9; tentative D call: TRBD1 (5 bases). CDR3 length: 14 amino acids. V was pared by 4 bases and J by 6 bases, with 13 bases between. Looked up from germline, CDR1 is SEHNR and CDR2 is FQNEAQ (reference sequence).

This clonotype was recorded a few times. V and J are TRBV9 and TRBJ2-3; 7 bases agree with TRBD2. With 4 bases clipped from V and 0 bases from J, the junction kept 2 bases outside the gene matches. The CDR3 covers 14 residues. Germline V gives CDR1 SGDLS, CDR2 YYNGEE. The CDR3 DNA sequence: TGTGCCAGCAGCCAAGCGGGGAGCACAGATACGCAGTATTTT. Translating it yields CASSQAGSTDTQYF.

The chain carries TRBV21-1 and TRBJ2-7; the D segment call TRBD1 is taken from the table without a DNA check. TRBV21-1 is a listed pseudogene. CDR3 size: 14 residues. CDR3 coding DNA: TGTGCCAGCAGCAAAGTAGGGACAGGCTACGAGCAGTACTTC. Protein sequence: CASSKVGTGYEQYF.

This clonotype was picked up a small number of times. This chain links TRBV4-1 with TRBJ2-5; perhaps TRBD2 as D (5 bases). CDR3 length: 15 residues. Trimming took off 2 bases at V and 3 bases at J, with 13 bases between the two ends. Germline loops: CDR1 MGHRA, CDR2 YSYEKL. The CDR3 DNA reads TGCGCCAGCAGCCAATACGTCGGGGATGAAGAGACCCAGTACTTC. It yields the protein CASSQYVGDEETQYF.

This clonotype was recorded many times. V usage is TRBV12-3 or TRBV12-4 and J usage is TRBJ2-1, with 7 bases that match TRBD1. V dropped 7 bases and J dropped 3; count of bases not matched to a gene: 18. The CDR3 loop spans 18 amino acids. CDR3 nucleotide sequence: TGTGCCAGCACTTCTCCCCCCATCCTACAGGGGTTCTACAATGAGCAGTTCTTC. Translating it yields CASTSPPILQGFYNEQFF.

The chain is built from TRBV29-1 and TRBJ2-7, with unresolved D. Between the trimmed V and J ends, which lost 3 bases and 4 bases, there was a span of 7 bases. This CDR3 spans 11 amino acids. Germline CDR1 is SQVTM and CDR2 is ANQGSEA. As DNA, the CDR3 is TGCAGCGTTGATACGGGTTACGAGCAGTACTTC. Encoded protein: CSVDTGYEQYF.

This clonotype was observed a handful of times. The rearrangement uses TRBV5-6 and TRBJ2-1; 11 bases agree with TRBD2. The CDR3 covers 16 residues. Losses at the gene ends were 4 bases for V and 10 bases for J; bases not matched to a gene: 13. Germline V gives CDR1 SGHDT, CDR2 YYEEEE. This CDR3 is CASSPGTSGLGVEQFF. The CDR3 nucleotides are TGTGCCAGCAGCCCCGGGACTAGCGGACTAGGGGTGGAGCAGTTCTTC. Using reference TRBV5-6 and TRBJ2-1 for the parts outside the CDR3, the full variable domain is DAGVTQSPTHLIKTRGQQVTLRCSPKSGHDTVSWYQQALGQGPQFIFQYYEEEERQRGNFPDRFSGHQFPNYSSELNVNALLLGDSALYLCASSPGTSGLGVEQFFGPGTRLTVL.

The V and J genes are TRBV5-1 and TRBJ2-7; D is possibly TRBD2 (6 bases). Per germline, CDR1 SGHRS and CDR2 YFSETQ. The CDR3 is made up of 16 amino acids. V lost 0 bases, J lost 0 bases, and 13 bases lay in between. In DNA form, the CDR3 reads TGCGCCAGCAGCTTGGTACGGGGACTCAACTCCTACGAGCAGTACTTC. Encoded protein: CASSLVRGLNSYEQYF.

Concerning this clonotype itself: Mismatch with germline at one junction end may stem from a read error. The rearrangement joins TRBV12-3 or TRBV12-4 to TRBJ2-7; no definite D call. The CDR3 totals 12 residues. CDR3 region: CASRFEGYEQYF. The CDR3 coding sequence is TGTGCCAGCCGTTTTGAAGGGTACGAGCAGTACTTC.

This chain joins TRBV19 and TRBJ2-1, with a possible D match to TRBD1 (6 bases). Germline V gives CDR1 LNHDA, CDR2 SQIVND (reference sequence). V gave up 7 bases and J gave up 5 bases, with 12 bases separating them. The CDR3 consists of 13 residues. CDR3: CASNWGQNNEQFF. The CDR3 region has the DNA TGTGCCAGTAACTGGGGACAAAACAATGAGCAGTTCTTC. The full variable domain, in which reference TRBV19 and TRBJ2-1 provide the parts outside the CDR3, is DGGITQSPKYLFRKEGQNVTLSCEQNLNHDAMYWYRQDPGQGLRLIYYSQIVNDFQKGDIAEGYSVSREKKESFPLTVTSAQKNPTAFYLCASNWGQNNEQFFGPGTRLTVL.

The chain combines TRBV30 with TRBJ2-7, with a possible D match to TRBD1 (6 bases). The germline V and J ends were trimmed by 8 bases and 2 bases, with 13 bases remaining between them. Germline V gene sequence: CDR1 GTSNPN, CDR2 SVGIG (reference sequence). This CDR3 region has 12 residues. Here the CDR3 reads CATYREPYEQYF. The CDR3 nucleotides read TGTGCCACCTACAGGGAACCCTACGAGCAGTACTTC.

In its sample, this clonotype was seen a few times. The rearrangement uses TRBV12-3 or TRBV12-4 and TRBJ1-4, with unresolved D. Trimming removed 4 bases at V and 4 bases at J, with 13 bases between. The CDR3 spans 15 residues. The chain's CDR3 is CASSSHRGDNEKLFF. The CDR3 DNA sequence: TGTGCCAGCAGTTCGCACCGGGGTGATAATGAAAAACTGTTTTTT.

The chain recombines TRBV9 with TRBJ2-1; possible D gene TRBD1, 5 bases. The CDR3 is 16 residues long. Germline V lookup: CDR1 SGDLS, CDR2 YYNGEE. Trimming removed 0 bases at V and 10 bases at J, with 20 bases between. The CDR3 DNA sequence: TGTGCCAGCAGCGTAGACAGCGCAGGGTCGGCCATGGAGCAGTTCTTC. Its protein product is CASSVDSAGSAMEQFF.

The chain has TRBV9 and TRBJ2-7, with D perhaps TRBD1 (5 bases). The CDR3 has 14 amino acids. The germline V gene encodes CDR1 SGDLS and CDR2 YYNGEE. V lost 0 bases, J lost 3 bases, and 10 bases lay in between. CDR3: CASSVVDILYEQYF. CDR3 in DNA: TGTGCCAGCAGCGTAGTGGACATCCTCTACGAGCAGTACTTC.

The J gene is TRBJ2-7, the V gene TRBV28, with D maybe TRBD1 (6 bases). From germline, CDR1 is MDHEN and CDR2 SYDVKM. The CDR3 sequence is 12 residues long. Trimming took off 6 bases at V and 5 bases at J, with 11 bases between the two ends. The CDR3 DNA follows: TGTGCCAGCAGACCAACAGGGAACGAGCAGTACTTC. This gives the protein CASRPTGNEQYF.

This clonotype was counted between two and nine times. The J gene is TRBJ2-1, the V gene TRBV24-1, with D unclear. The ends were cut back, 4 bases at V and 9 bases at J, with 18 bases in the middle. The CDR3 is 15 amino acids. Germline CDR1 and CDR2: KGHDR and SFDVKD. CDR3 in DNA: TGTGCCACCAGTGACGCCGCCGGAGCTAGAGGTGAGCAGTTCTTC. Amino acids: CATSDAAGARGEQFF.

The J gene is TRBJ2-1, the V gene TRBV4-1; D is unclear. V lost 0 bases, J lost 6 bases, and 6 bases lay in between. Germline-derived CDR1 and CDR2 are MGHRA and YSYEKL. The CDR3 covers 13 residues. The CDR3 DNA reads TGCGCCAGCAGCCAAGAGAGGACCAATGAGCAGTTCTTC. Translating gives CASSQERTNEQFF.

This clonotype was detected a few times. The J gene is TRBJ2-1, the V gene TRBV3-1; 10 nucleotides line up with TRBD1. CDR3 length equals 18 residues. Germline trimming cut 0 bases from V and 1 base from J; bases unmatched to any gene: 6. In germline, CDR1 is LGHDT, CDR2 YNNKEL (reference sequence). CDR3 residues: CASSQEQGQGLSYNEQFF. The CDR3 region has the DNA TGTGCCAGCAGCCAAGAGCAGGGACAGGGGTTATCCTACAATGAGCAGTTCTTC.

This clonotype was seen more than once but under ten times. The chain joins TRBV7-8 to TRBJ2-2; 8 positions agree with TRBD2. Germline V gene lookup returns CDR1 SGHVS and CDR2 FQNEAQ. The CDR3 is 21 residues long. With 0 bases clipped from V and 2 bases from J, the junction kept 17 bases outside the gene matches. CDR3 amino acids: CASSLAGTSGTTHLNTGELFF. The CDR3 DNA sequence: TGTGCCAGCAGCTTAGCCGGGACTAGTGGTACTACCCACTTAAACACCGGGGAGCTGTTTTTT.

This clonotype was detected ten times or more. This chain uses TRBV29-1 with TRBJ2-1, with 8 nucleotides matching TRBD1. The CDR3 runs 13 residues. Germline V gene data show CDR1 as SQVTM and CDR2 as ANQGSEA. Unmatched junction bases numbered 5, after V lost 7 bases and J lost 3 bases. CDR3 bases: TGCAGCGCGAGACAGGGGATCTACAATGAGCAGTTCTTC. It codes for CSARQGIYNEQFF.

CDR3 protein: CASSQGGIRNEQYF. CDR3 bases: TGTGCCAGCTCCCAAGGGGGCATTCGCAACGAGCAGTACTTC. The rearrangement links TRBV7-9 to TRBJ2-7; 7 bases match TRBD1. Germline V CDR1 and CDR2: SEHNR, FQNEAQ (reference sequence). The V segment lost 8 bases and the J segment 5 bases; nucleotides outside the gene matches: 12. The CDR3 has 14 amino acids. The complete variable domain, with remaining parts taken from reference TRBV7-9 and TRBJ2-7, reads DTGVSQNPRHKITKRGQNVTFRCDPISEHNRLYWYRQTLGQGPEFLTYFQNEAQLEKSRLLSDRFSAERPKGSFSTLEIQRTEQGDSAMYLCASSQGGIRNEQYFGPGTRLTVT.

This chain links TRBV3-1 with TRBJ2-7; 7 nucleotides match TRBD1. The CDR3 extends over 13 amino acids. CDR1 and CDR2 (germline): LGHDT, YNNKEL (reference sequence). Trimming at V came to 3 bases and at J to 2 bases, leaving 1 base not matched to a gene. The CDR3, as DNA: TGTGCCAGCAGCCAGGGACAGACCTACGAGCAGTACTTC. Protein sequence: CASSQGQTYEQYF.

In its sample, this clonotype was seen a few times. The genes are TRBV21-1 and TRBJ1-3; the table's D call TRBD1 went unverified against the DNA. TRBV21-1 constitutes a pseudogene. This CDR3 has 16 residues. The DNA of the CDR3 is TGTGCCAGCAGCAAAGGACAGGGGGCGCCTGGAAACACCATATATTTT. Translating it yields CASSKGQGAPGNTIYF.

This clonotype showed up just a few times. The chain has TRBV9 and TRBJ2-5; no clear D gene. Trimming left V 0 bases short and J 2 bases short, with 8 bases between. The CDR3 sequence is 14 residues long. CDR1 is SGDLS and CDR2 is YYNGEE in the germline V gene. For the CDR3, the DNA is TGTGCCAGCAGCGTAGGTGACCGGCAAGAGACCCAGTACTTC. Its protein product is CASSVGDRQETQYF.

This clonotype was counted a few times. The rearrangement links TRBV9 to TRBJ2-2, with a weak D call TRBD1 (6 bases). With 4 bases removed from V and 2 bases from J, the gap between germline ends came to 15 bases. Germline V gives CDR1 SGDLS, CDR2 YYNGEE. The CDR3 runs 16 residues. The CDR3 bases are TGTGCCAGCAGCTTGGCCGGACAGACCAACACCGGGGAGCTGTTTTTT. Translation: CASSLAGQTNTGELFF.

The table lists this clonotype with a few counts. The V gene is TRBV19, the J gene TRBJ2-7, with 10 bases aligning to TRBD1. The CDR3 spans 15 residues. Per germline, CDR1 LNHDA and CDR2 SQIVND (reference sequence). Losses at the gene ends were 6 bases for V and 4 bases for J; bases not matched to a gene: 9. Written as DNA, the CDR3 is TGTGCCAGTAGCGAACTGACAGGGGGCTCGTACGAGCAGTACTTC. This sequence encodes CASSELTGGSYEQYF.

This rearrangement joins TRBV5-1 to TRBJ1-1; 8 nucleotides agree with TRBD1. This CDR3 has 16 amino acids. V lost 0 bases to trimming and J lost 4 bases; unmatched junction nucleotides: 8. CDR1 and CDR2 (germline): SGHRS, YFSETQ. CDR3 loop: CASSLVGQGVVTEAFF. The CDR3 DNA is TGCGCCAGCAGCTTGGTTGGACAGGGAGTAGTCACTGAAGCTTTCTTT.

The gene calls are TRBV27 and TRBJ2-7; D call uncertain. Per the germline V gene, CDR1 is MNHEY and CDR2 is SMNVEV (reference sequence). The CDR3 is 12 amino acids. The germline V and J ends were trimmed by 4 bases and 0 bases, with 4 bases remaining between them. CDR3 nucleotide sequence: TGTGCCAGCAGTTCAGTCTCCTACGAGCAGTACTTC. It translates to CASSSVSYEQYF.